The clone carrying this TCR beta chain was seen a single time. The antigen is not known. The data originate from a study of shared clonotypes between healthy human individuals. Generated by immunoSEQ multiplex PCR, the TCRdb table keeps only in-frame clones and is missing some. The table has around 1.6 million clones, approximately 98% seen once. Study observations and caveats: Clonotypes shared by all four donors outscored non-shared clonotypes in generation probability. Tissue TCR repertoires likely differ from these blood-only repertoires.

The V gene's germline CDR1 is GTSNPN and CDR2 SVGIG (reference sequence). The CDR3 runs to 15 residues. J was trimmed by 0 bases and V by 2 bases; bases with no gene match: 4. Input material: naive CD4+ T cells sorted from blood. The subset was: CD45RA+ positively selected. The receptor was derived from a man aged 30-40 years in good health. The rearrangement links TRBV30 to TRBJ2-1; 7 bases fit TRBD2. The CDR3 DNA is TGTGCCTGGAGTCTCCGGGACTACTCCTACAATGAGCAGTTCTTC. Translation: CAWSLRDYSYNEQFF.